This is a list of T cell receptor beta chains from one sample in a study of OX40 agonist ivuxolimab in advanced cancers. This table comes from immunoSEQ multiplex PCR, and its TCRdb copy is limited to in-frame clones, with some not included. The table has tens of thousands of clones, 70% to 90% seen once. This specimen consisted of CD4+ or CD8+ T cells sorted from blood, obtained in a trial of the OX40 agonist ivuxolimab. The receptors here all came from an adult with an advanced solid tumor such as melanoma, head and neck, liver or kidney cancer. The CDR3 runs from the conserved cysteine through the conserved F or W. The D gene is left open where the match is weak. The listing skips clone size in some rows; elsewhere it reads once, few, many or a size class.

size	D	V	J	DNA	CDR3
-	-	TRBV5-1	TRBJ1-2	TGCGCCAGCAGCTCGGATGGTTCGTATGGCTACACCTTC	CASSSDGSYGYTF
-	TRBD2	TRBV7-2	TRBJ2-1	TGTGCCAGCAAGGCGGGAGGGTCATACAATGAGCAGTTCTTC	CASKAGGSYNEQFF
once	-	TRBV19	TRBJ1-5	TGTGCCAGTAGTAGGCTGGGGGGGCCGGATCAGCCCCAGCATTTT	CASSRLGGPDQPQHF
few	-	TRBV7-3	TRBJ2-5	TGTGCCAGCAGCTTATATACAGGGCCGAGAGAGACCCAGTACTTC	CASSLYTGPRETQYF
-	-	TRBV6-5	TRBJ1-5	TGTGCCAGCACCTTAGTCCCCCGAAAGAATCAGCCCCAGCATTTT	CASTLVPRKNQPQHF
once	-	TRBV28	TRBJ2-7	TGTGCCAGCAGTTTGCCCGCCGAGGGAGGTCATACAAAGCAGTACTTC	CASSLPAEGGHTKQYF
-	-	TRBV4-1	TRBJ2-5	TGCGCCAGCAGCCAATCCGAGGGGGGGCGCGGGGAGACCCAGTACTTC	CASSQSEGGRGETQYF
-	TRBD2	TRBV9	TRBJ2-1	TGTGCCAGCAGCGTAGTTGGGGGGACTAGCGCCAATGAGCAGTTCTTC	CASSVVGGTSANEQFF
-	-	TRBV2	TRBJ2-3	TGTGCCACACAGTCGGATAGAAGCACAGATACGCAGTATTTT	CATQSDRSTDTQYF
-	-	TRBV18	TRBJ1-5	TGTGCCAGCTCACCACCGGACGGATACAATCAGCCCCAGCATTTT	CASSPPDGYNQPQHF
-	TRBD1	TRBV7-8	TRBJ1-5	TGTGCCAGCAGCCTCGACAGGGGGCTTAGGCAGCCCCAGCATTTT	CASSLDRGLRQPQHF
-	TRBD2	TRBV4-3	TRBJ2-2	TGCGCCAGCAGTTCGGGACTATTGAACACCGGGGAGCTGTTTTTT	CASSSGLLNTGELFF
-	-	TRBV5-1	TRBJ2-7	TGCGCCAGCAGCCCCACAACAGGGACATTGAACGAGCAGTACTTC	CASSPTTGTLNEQYF
-	-	TRBV7-9	TRBJ2-7	TGTGCCAGCAGCTCCGCCGGGACCTCCTACGAGCAGTACTTC	CASSSAGTSYEQYF
-	TRBD2	TRBV7-9	TRBJ2-5	TGTGCCAGCAGCCCGGGGGTCGGGGGGTTTCAAGAGACCCAGTACTTC	CASSPGVGGFQETQYF
-	-	TRBV9	TRBJ2-7	TGTGCCAGCAGCGTAGGGTTGCTCTCCTACGAGCAGTACTTC	CASSVGLLSYEQYF
-	-	TRBV30	TRBJ1-3	TGTGCCTGGAGTGTTCGGAGGGCCGGTGGAAACACCATATATTTT	CAWSVRRAGGNTIYF
-	-	TRBV6-6	TRBJ1-2	TGTGCCAGCAGTTACTTCCGACAGGAGAAGTACTATGGCTACACCTTC	CASSYFRQEKYYGYTF
-	-	TRBV25-1	TRBJ2-1	TGTGCCAGCAGTGAAGACAGCAGGGCCTACAATGAGCAGTTCTTC	CASSEDSRAYNEQFF
-	-	TRBV4-3	TRBJ2-7	TGCGCCAGCAGCCCGAGCGGGAGGACAGGGGGCTACGAGCAGTACTTC	CASSPSGRTGGYEQYF
-	TRBD2	TRBV7-2	TRBJ2-7	TGTGCCAGCAGCCCTTGGGTAGCGGGGGCCTACGAGCAGTACTTC	CASSPWVAGAYEQYF
-	-	TRBV29-1	TRBJ1-1	TGCAGCGTTGAAGATCCCCGCTCTGAAGCTTTCTTT	CSVEDPRSEAFF
few	-	TRBV7-2	TRBJ2-1	TGTGCCAGCAGCTTAGCGGGGATTAACAATGAGCAGTTCTTC	CASSLAGINNEQFF
-	-	TRBV10-3	TRBJ2-2	TGTGCCATCAGGGGGGGCAGCGGGAACACCGGGGAGCTGTTTTTT	CAIRGGSGNTGELFF
-	TRBD1	TRBV6-5	TRBJ2-3	TGTGCCAGCAGTTGGGGGCAGGGGGCAAGCACAGATACGCAGTATTTT	CASSWGQGASTDTQYF
-	TRBD1	TRBV7-2	TRBJ2-1	TGTGCCAGCAGCCAGGACAGGGGACCCTACAATGAGCAGTTCTTC	CASSQDRGPYNEQFF
-	TRBD2	TRBV29-1	TRBJ2-3	TGCAGCGTTCCCCACCTAGGGAGGGCGAGCACAGATACGCAGTATTTT	CSVPHLGRASTDTQYF
-	-	TRBV7-9	TRBJ2-1	TGTGCCAGCAGCCCCATTTGGGCCAATGAGCAGTTCTTC	CASSPIWANEQFF
-	TRBD1	TRBV9	TRBJ2-6	TGTGCCAGCAGCGTACGCAGTGGCAGGGGGCATCTGGGCTCTGGGGCCAACGTCCTGACTTTC	CASSVRSGRGHLGSGANVLTF
-	TRBD1	TRBV19	TRBJ2-7	TGTGCCAGTAGTTTTGGTGGGACAGGGACCTACGAGCAGTACTTC	CASSFGGTGTYEQYF
-	TRBD1	TRBV25-1	TRBJ2-1	TGTGCCAGCAGTCCCCCGGGACAGGGGTTCAATGAGCAGTTCTTC	CASSPPGQGFNEQFF
-	-	TRBV6-5	TRBJ2-3	TGTGCCAGCAGCCTCAGGGAGGCAGATACGCAGTATTTT	CASSLREADTQYF
-	-	TRBV10-2	TRBJ1-5	TGCGCCAGCAGTGAGTCTTCTGGAGCCAATCAGCCCCAGCATTTT	CASSESSGANQPQHF
-	TRBD1	TRBV7-8	TRBJ2-7	TGTGCCAGCAGCTTAGCCAGGGGGCCGTACGAGCAGTACTTC	CASSLARGPYEQYF
-	TRBD1	TRBV2	TRBJ2-7	TGTGCCAGCAGTGAAGCGAGTTCAGGGGGCTCGGGTAAGCAAATGGGCGCCGAGCAGTACTTC	CASSEASSGGSGKQMGAEQYF
-	-	TRBV2	TRBJ1-3	TGTGCCAGCAGTGAAGCAGGAACCATATATTTT	CASSEAGTIYF
-	TRBD2	TRBV5-1	TRBJ2-1	TGCGCCAGCAGCTTGGCCGGACTAGTCGAGCAGTTCTTC	CASSLAGLVEQFF
-	-	TRBV30	TRBJ1-5	TGTGCCTGGAGTGTACAGGGTGGTCAGCCCCAGCATTTT	CAWSVQGGQPQHF
-	-	TRBV4-3	TRBJ2-2	TGCGCCAGCAGCCAAGAGGTGGTGCTCGGGACCGGGGAGCTGTTTTTT	CASSQEVVLGTGELFF
-	TRBD1	TRBV7-2	TRBJ1-5	TGTGCCAGCAGCTTTGAAGGGGGCGGCAATCAGCCCCAGCATTTT	CASSFEGGGNQPQHF
-	TRBD2	TRBV4-2	TRBJ2-5	TGTGCCAGCAGCCCTAGCGGGGGGCAAGAGACCCAGTACTTC	CASSPSGGQETQYF
-	TRBD1	TRBV7-8	TRBJ2-5	TGTGCCAGCACCGACAGGGGACGGAGTCAAGAGACCCAGTACTTC	CASTDRGRSQETQYF
-	-	TRBV11-2	TRBJ2-7	TGTGCCAGCAGCTTAGATAGGTCCGAGCAGTACTTC	CASSLDRSEQYF
-	-	TRBV6-1	TRBJ1-1	TGTGCCAGCAGTGAATCTTCGGGCGTTGGGACTGAAGCTTTCTTT	CASSESSGVGTEAFF
-	TRBD1	TRBV5-6	TRBJ2-7	TGTGCCAGCAGCCTGGGACAGGGTGGCTACGAGCAGTACTTC	CASSLGQGGYEQYF